This record concerns one T cell receptor beta chain sequence. Data came from immunoSEQ multiplex PCR; TCRdb stores just in-frame clones and leaves some out. This sample carries some 200,000 clones, roughly 88% of them seen once, and the ten largest clones take 9.7%. The data are from a study of blood T cell repertoires in COVID-19. Study-level information: COVID-19 samples collected from the United States, Italy and Spain covered acute and convalescent phases. Sample material is recorded as cDNA or gDNA derived from T cells, B-cell-depleted T cells, or PBMCs.

CDR3 length: 18 amino acids. Germline CDR1 reads LNHDA; CDR2 reads SQIVND (reference sequence). V dropped 0 bases and J dropped 6; count of bases not matched to a gene: 12. The clonotype originates from a middle-aged man with active or convalescent COVID-19. Sequencing used peripheral blood. This chain connects TRBV19 to TRBJ1-1; 11 bases agree with TRBD1. CDR3: CASSIDQGQGGAFAEAFF. CDR3 DNA sequence: TGTGCCAGTAGTATAGATCAGGGACAGGGGGGAGCCTTCGCTGAAGCTTTCTTT.